This TCR beta chain derives from a study of technical replicates of blood from a few donors. V was shortened by 5 bases and J by 4 bases, with 14 bases between the two germline ends. CDR3 size: 14 residues. Germline V gene sequence: CDR1 SEHNR, CDR2 FQNEAQ (reference sequence). This clone appeared a few times. Sequencing was performed with immunoSEQ multiplex PCR; in TCRdb, only in-frame clones are kept and a portion is missing. The table lists about 83,000 clones, approximately 94% of them singletons. This receptor was identified in a human donor in good health. Input material: T cells isolated from PBMCs. J is TRBJ1-2 and V is TRBV7-9, with D unresolved. CDR3 loop: CASSPDPSGYGYTF. Written as DNA, the CDR3 is TGTGCCAGCAGCCCGGATCCTTCGGGCTATGGCTACACCTTC.